The 21 T cell receptor beta chains presented below share a single source sample, sequenced in a study of OX40 agonist ivuxolimab in advanced cancers. Library prep was done by the immunoSEQ multiplex PCR assay. The table comes from immuneACCESS by way of TCRdb, which keeps in-frame sequences with V and J called. Part of the clones is missing from these tables; in studies checked, under half for an unresolved V gene and the rest for unknown reasons. Present in this sample are roughly 120,000 clones, over 85% of which were seen just once. The ten largest clones take up 0.25% to 0.3% of the sample. Source: CD4+ or CD8+ T cells sorted from blood, taken in a trial of the OX40 agonist ivuxolimab. These receptors came from an adult with an advanced solid tumor such as melanoma, head and neck, liver or kidney cancer.

This clone appeared a single time. The chain couples TRBV6-5 to TRBJ2-3; 7 bases map to TRBD2. Germline loops: CDR1 MNHEY, CDR2 SVGAGI. This CDR3 comprises 16 residues. J gave up 3 bases and V 0 bases, and 6 bases lay outside the gene matches. This chain's CDR3 is CASSYSVPGGTDTQYF. The CDR3 nucleotides read TGTGCCAGCAGTTACTCTGTACCGGGGGGAACAGATACGCAGTATTTT.

The rearrangement joins TRBV4-2 to TRBJ2-7; 11 bases line up with TRBD2. Trimming cost V 1 base and J 3 bases; bases outside gene matches: 8. The CDR3 length is 17 residues. Germline V lookup: CDR1 LGHNA, CDR2 YNFKEQ. The CDR3 sequence: CASSQVLAGGLSYEQYF. CDR3 DNA: TGTGCCAGCAGCCAAGTTTTAGCGGGAGGGCTTAGCTACGAGCAGTACTTC.

V gene TRBV6-4 combines with J gene TRBJ1-6; maybe TRBD1 (6 bases). The CDR3 consists of 15 residues. Germline lookup yields CDR1 MRHNA and CDR2 SNTAGT. Trimming cost V 2 bases and J 9 bases, with 14 bases left between them. DNA for the CDR3: TGTGCCAGCAGTGACGAGGGGGGGGGACGTTCACCCCTCCACTTT. It specifies CASSDEGGGRSPLHF.

Regarding this clone: Germline is not matched at one junction end, which may reflect a read error. This sequence joins TRBV19 and TRBJ1-5; no clear D gene. The CDR3 runs to 14 residues. CDR1 is LNHDA, CDR2 SQIVND, per germline (reference sequence). CDR3 DNA sequence: TGTGCCAGTAGTCTAGACCCTAGCAATCAGCCCCAGCATTTT. Translation: CASSLDPSNQPQHF.

The rearrangement links TRBV19 to TRBJ2-1, with TRBD2 matching over 8 bases. The J segment lost 2 bases and the V segment lost 3 bases, leaving 6 bases of the junction unmatched. Germline V CDR1 and CDR2: LNHDA, SQIVND (reference sequence). The CDR3 is 16 amino acids. The CDR3 region has the DNA TGTGCCAGTAGTATCAGCGGGAGAGGCGCCTACAATGAGCAGTTCTTC. Translating gives CASSISGRGAYNEQFF. Drawing the rest from reference TRBV19 and TRBJ2-1, the complete variable domain is DGGITQSPKYLFRKEGQNVTLSCEQNLNHDAMYWYRQDPGQGLRLIYYSQIVNDFQKGDIAEGYSVSREKKESFPLTVTSAQKNPTAFYLCASSISGRGAYNEQFFGPGTRLTVL.

The rearrangement links TRBV14 to TRBJ2-1, with D possibly TRBD2 on 6 matching bases. V lost 0 bases and J 3 bases, leaving 12 bases between the germline ends. Germline loops: CDR1 SGHDN, CDR2 FVKESK. The CDR3 spans 16 residues. CDR3 protein: CASSQETGVIYNEQFF. The CDR3 DNA follows: TGTGCCAGCAGCCAAGAAACGGGAGTAATCTACAATGAGCAGTTCTTC.

Note on this clone: Germline and junction disagree at one end, which may indicate a read error. The chain joins TRBV7-7 to TRBJ2-5, with D tentatively TRBD2 (6 bases). Germline V CDR1 and CDR2: SSHAT, FNYEAQ (reference sequence). The CDR3 spans 15 residues. The CDR3 sequence is CASSSLGEVAETQYF. The DNA for the CDR3 is TGTGCTAGCAGCTCTCTAGGGGAGGTAGCAGAGACCCAGTACTTC.

The chain is built from TRBV29-1 and TRBJ2-7; TRBD1 agrees at 10 bases. V dropped 7 bases and J dropped 5; count of bases not matched to a gene: 11. The CDR3 extends over 14 amino acids. The germline V gene encodes CDR1 SQVTM and CDR2 ANQGSEA. CDR3 nucleotides: TGCAGCGCGCTAGACGGGACAGGGGTCAACGAGCAGTACTTC. Amino acids: CSALDGTGVNEQYF.

This clone was counted between two and nine times. This chain links TRBV10-3 with TRBJ1-2; 8 bases map to TRBD1. This CDR3 contains 14 residues. V was clipped by 0 bases and J by 5 bases; unmatched bases: 2. Germline CDR1 reads ENHRY; CDR2 reads SYGVKD. This CDR3 reads CAISESTGGYGYTF. As DNA, the CDR3 is TGTGCCATCAGTGAGTCCACAGGGGGATATGGCTACACCTTC.

This clone was recorded a few times. The chain couples TRBV25-1 to TRBJ2-1; D uncertain. Germline V lookup: CDR1 MGHDK, CDR2 SYGVNS. The CDR3 sequence is 13 residues long. The V gene lost 6 bases and the J gene lost 6 bases, with 12 bases spanning the gap. The CDR3 bases are TGTGCCAGCAGCGAACCCGGAACCAATGAGCAGTTCTTC. This codes for CASSEPGTNEQFF.

The CDR3 here is CASSALFGGELFF. In DNA, the CDR3 is TGTGCCAGCAGCGCATTGTTTGGCGGGGAGCTGTTTTTT. This chain links TRBV5-8 with TRBJ2-2, with unresolved D. This CDR3 spans 13 amino acids. The germline V gene encodes CDR1 SGHTS and CDR2 YDEGEE. With 4 bases removed from V and 7 bases from J, the gap between germline ends came to 11 bases.

The genes are TRBV2 and TRBJ2-7, with 7 bases identical to TRBD1. The CDR3 spans 15 residues. Germline lookup yields CDR1 SNHLY and CDR2 FYNNEI. The V segment lost 6 bases and the J segment 0 bases; nucleotides outside the gene matches: 8. CDR3 loop: CASSSWTGDSYEQYF. The DNA for the CDR3 is TGTGCCAGCAGCTCCTGGACAGGAGACTCCTACGAGCAGTACTTC.

The chain joins TRBV30 to TRBJ1-1; D may be TRBD1 (6 bases). V dropped 0 bases and J dropped 11 bases, with 13 bases sitting between them. Germline lookup yields CDR1 GTSNPN and CDR2 SVGIG (reference sequence). This CDR3 has 12 amino acids. The CDR3 reads CAWSVRGQRAFF. The CDR3, as DNA: TGTGCCTGGAGTGTACGAGGACAGCGGGCTTTCTTT.

The chain uses TRBV19 and TRBJ1-1; unclear D gene. The germline gives CDR1 LNHDA, CDR2 SQIVND (reference sequence). V was trimmed by 9 bases and J by 1 base, leaving 12 bases between them. The CDR3 has 13 amino acids. The CDR3 DNA is TGTGCCAGCCAGGCGGGGTGGAACACTGAAGCTTTCTTT. Protein product: CASQAGWNTEAFF.

The rearrangement links TRBV6-1 to TRBJ2-3, with D possibly being TRBD1 (6 bases). This CDR3 region has 14 residues. CDR1 MNHNS and CDR2 SASEGT come from the germline V gene. V lost 9 bases and J lost 4, with 17 bases in between. CDR3 loop: CASNWDTSPDTQYF. CDR3 coding DNA: TGTGCCAGTAATTGGGACACTTCTCCAGATACGCAGTATTTT.

The chain uses TRBV5-5 and TRBJ2-7, with a weak D call TRBD2 (7 bases). With 3 bases removed from V and 5 bases from J, the gap between germline ends came to 15 bases. From germline, CDR1 is SGHKS and CDR2 YYEKEE (reference sequence). There are 14 residues in the CDR3. The CDR3 nucleotides are TGTGCCAGCAGCTACCGGGGGGCAGGAGACGAGCAGTACTTC. It encodes CASSYRGAGDEQYF.

The chain has TRBV6-1 and TRBJ1-5; the D is unclear. V shed 6 bases and J shed 7 bases, with 16 bases lying between them. Germline V gives CDR1 MNHNS, CDR2 SASEGT. CDR3 length: 14 amino acids. The CDR3 region is CASRPHGVSQPQHF. The CDR3 DNA reads as TGTGCCAGCAGGCCCCATGGGGTCAGCCAGCCCCAGCATTTT.

The rearrangement links TRBV30 to TRBJ1-5; a weak D match, TRBD1 (6 bases). The CDR3 totals 13 residues. Per germline, CDR1 GTSNPN and CDR2 SVGIG (reference sequence). V was shortened by 5 bases and J by 7 bases, with 15 bases between the two germline ends. In DNA form, the CDR3 reads TGTGCCTGGTCTGGACAGTCGGACCAGCCCCAGCATTTT. This gives the protein CAWSGQSDQPQHF.

This clone was seen a handful of times. The CDR3 protein is CASSQDQGNQPQHF. For the CDR3, the DNA is TGCGCCAGCAGCCAAGATCAGGGCAATCAGCCCCAGCATTTT. This chain connects TRBV4-1 to TRBJ1-5; D remains ambiguous. The CDR3 has 14 amino acids. CDR1 and CDR2 from the germline V gene are MGHRA and YSYEKL. V was clipped by 0 bases and J by 2 bases, with 5 bases between them.

The gene calls are TRBV5-6 and TRBJ2-7, with TRBD2 matching 7 bases. The germline V gene encodes CDR1 SGHDT and CDR2 YYEEEE. The CDR3 loop spans 15 amino acids. Trimming removed 0 bases from V and 2 bases from J; junction bases left unmatched: 5. CDR3 sequence reads: CASSLELARAYEQYF. The CDR3 DNA reads TGTGCCAGCAGCTTGGAACTAGCGCGAGCCTACGAGCAGTACTTC.

A few counts support this clone. This chain joins TRBV9 and TRBJ2-1; D not resolved. Germline CDR1 reads SGDLS; CDR2 reads YYNGEE. The ends were cut back, 3 bases at V and 8 bases at J, with 12 bases in the middle. The CDR3 covers 13 residues. DNA of the CDR3: TGTGCCAGCAGCGCCTATCGCGGCGATGAGCAGTTCTTC. Protein sequence: CASSAYRGDEQFF.